This is a list of T cell receptor beta chains from one sample in a study of T cells after yellow fever vaccination. MiXCR, applied by TCRdb to the 5' RACE reads, yields one record per CDR3 protein. The data contain hundreds of thousands of distinct CDR3 sequences, approximately 12% of them seen just once; the ten biggest clones take up more than 13%. This sample comprised PBMCs, obtained on the day of the yellow fever booster vaccination. Source of these receptors: a man aged 25-45 years who received the YFV17D yellow fever vaccine. The CDR3 runs from the conserved cysteine through the conserved F or W. The D gene is left open where the match is weak. Size is stated for part of the rows, as once, few or many counts, or as a class when the clone is expanded.

cdr3_length	clone_size	d_call	v_call	j_call	cdr3_aa	cdr3_nt
14	-	TRBD1	TRBV12-3/TRBV12-4	TRBJ2-5	CASSTTGVEETQYF	TGTGCCAGCAGTACCACAGGGGTCGAAGAGACCCAGTACTTC
16	few	-	TRBV10-2	TRBJ2-3	CASSDGRRTSTDTQYF	TGCGCCAGCAGTGACGGGCGGCGAACTAGCACAGATACGCAGTATTTT
19	-	-	TRBV11-2	TRBJ2-7	CASSPLRARRGVGTYEQYF	TGTGCCAGCAGCCCCTTACGAGCGAGGAGAGGGGTGGGAACCTACGAGCAGTACTTC
14	few	-	TRBV12-3/TRBV12-4	TRBJ2-7	CASSPTRGRYEQYF	TGTGCCAGCAGTCCGACCCGGGGCAGATACGAGCAGTACTTC
15	many	-	TRBV7-2	TRBJ2-1	CASSSGPPSYNEQFF	TGTGCCAGCAGCTCAGGACCGCCATCCTACAATGAGCAGTTCTTC
14	few	TRBD2	TRBV19	TRBJ2-7	CASSIVGGSGEQYF	TGTGCCAGTAGTATCGTAGGCGGGAGTGGGGAGCAGTACTTC
13	-	-	TRBV20-1	TRBJ2-7	CSATAGPLSQQYF	TGCAGTGCTACAGCGGGCCCCCTATCTCAGCAGTACTTC
11	many	-	TRBV12-3/TRBV12-4	TRBJ2-1	CASSLIDEQFF	TGTGCCAGCAGTTTAATTGATGAGCAGTTCTTC
15	few	TRBD1	TRBV18	TRBJ1-2	CASSAIRTGDYGYTF	TGTGCCAGCTCCGCTATACGGACAGGTGACTATGGCTACACCTTC
16	few	TRBD1	TRBV11-2	TRBJ2-3	CASSLFGTGVTDTQYF	TGTGCCAGCAGCTTATTCGGGACAGGGGTTACAGATACGCAGTATTTT
14	many	TRBD2	TRBV7-2	TRBJ2-1	CASSLAGVYNEQFF	TGTGCCAGCAGCCTGGCGGGGGTCTACAATGAGCAGTTCTTC
15	-	-	TRBV5-1	TRBJ2-7	CASSSHGTRGYEQYF	TGCGCCAGCAGCTCGCACGGGACAAGGGGTTACGAGCAGTACTTC
15	-	TRBD1	TRBV25-1	TRBJ2-5	CASSDSGTVKETQYF	TGTGCCAGCAGTGATTCCGGGACAGTTAAAGAGACCCAGTACTTC
14	-	TRBD1	TRBV5-1	TRBJ2-7	CASSHTGGNYEQYF	TGCGCCAGCAGCCATACAGGGGGCAATTACGAGCAGTACTTC
12	-	-	TRBV7-2	TRBJ2-5	CASRSTGHPGYF	TGTGCCAGCAGATCCACGGGACACCCCGGGTACTTC
16	-	-	TRBV30	TRBJ2-6	CAWKTGSPSGANVLTF	TGTGCCTGGAAGACAGGTTCCCCCTCTGGGGCCAACGTCCTGACTTTC